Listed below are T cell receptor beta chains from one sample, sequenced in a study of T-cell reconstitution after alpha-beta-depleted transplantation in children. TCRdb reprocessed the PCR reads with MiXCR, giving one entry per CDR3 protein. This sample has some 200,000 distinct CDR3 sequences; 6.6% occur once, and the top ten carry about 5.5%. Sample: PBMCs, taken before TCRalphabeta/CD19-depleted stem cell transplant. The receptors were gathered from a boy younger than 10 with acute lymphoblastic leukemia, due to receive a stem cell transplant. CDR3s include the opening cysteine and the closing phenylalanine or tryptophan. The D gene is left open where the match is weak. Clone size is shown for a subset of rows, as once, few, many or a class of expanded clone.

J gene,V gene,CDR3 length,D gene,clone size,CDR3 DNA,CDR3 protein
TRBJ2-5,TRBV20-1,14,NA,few,TGCAGTGCTAGAGATCCTTGGGGGCAAGAGACCCAGTACTTC,CSARDPWGQETQYF
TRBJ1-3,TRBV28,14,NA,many,TGTGCCAGCAGTCCCCGACAGGCAGCTACCTCCATATATTTT,CASSPRQAATSIYF
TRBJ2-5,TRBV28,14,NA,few,TGTGCCAGCAGTCCACAGGGTCACGGGGAGACCCAGTACTTC,CASSPQGHGETQYF
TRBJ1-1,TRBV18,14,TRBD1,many,TGTGCCAGCTCACCGACCGGGACAGCACGTGAAGCTTTCTTT,CASSPTGTAREAFF
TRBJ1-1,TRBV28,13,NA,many,TGTGCCAGCAGATATTTGATGAACACTGAAGCTTTCTTT,CASRYLMNTEAFF
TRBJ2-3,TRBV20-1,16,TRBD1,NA,TGCAGTGCTAGAGATCCGGGACAGCGGACGAAGGGTACGCAGTATTTT,CSARDPGQRTKGTQYF
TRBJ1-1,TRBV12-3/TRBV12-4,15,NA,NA,TGTGCCAGCAGTTACCCTCCAGAGGGGAACACTGAAGCTTTCTTT,CASSYPPEGNTEAFF
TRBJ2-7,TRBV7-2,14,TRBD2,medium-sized,TGTGCCAGCAGCTTAGGGGGAGGGCTCTACGAGCAGTACTTC,CASSLGGGLYEQYF
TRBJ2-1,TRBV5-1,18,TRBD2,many,TGCGCCAGCAGCCTAGTAAGCGGGACCCAAGGCTCCTACAATGAGCAGTTCTTC,CASSLVSGTQGSYNEQFF
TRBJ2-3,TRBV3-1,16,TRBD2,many,TGTGCCAGCAGCCCGGCAGCGGGGGGACTCACAGATACGCAGTATTTT,CASSPAAGGLTDTQYF
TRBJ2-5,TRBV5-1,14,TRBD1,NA,TGCGCCAGCAGCGGGACAGGGTCCGAAGAGACCCAGTACTTC,CASSGTGSEETQYF
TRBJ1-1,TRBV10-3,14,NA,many,TGTGCCATCAGTGAGGGGAAGTTGGACACTGAAGCTTTCTTT,CAISEGKLDTEAFF
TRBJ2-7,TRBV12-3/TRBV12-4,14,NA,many,TGTGCCAGCAGTTCCTTGGCGTACTCCTACGAGCAGTACTTC,CASSSLAYSYEQYF
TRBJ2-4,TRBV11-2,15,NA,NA,TGTGCCAGCAGCTTAGAGGGTGGGACCAAAAACATTCAGTACTTC,CASSLEGGTKNIQYF
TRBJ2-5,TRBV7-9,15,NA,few,TGTGCCAGCAGCTTGTTTAACCCAGGCCACGAGACCCAGTACTTC,CASSLFNPGHETQYF
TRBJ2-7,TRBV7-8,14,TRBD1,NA,TGTGCCAGCACCAGGGGGAGTCGGATGGACGAGCAGTACTTC,CASTRGSRMDEQYF
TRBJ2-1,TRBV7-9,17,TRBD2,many,TGTGCCAGCAGCTTGGGGCATAGCGGGAGGACCGGGAATGAGCAGTTCTTC,CASSLGHSGRTGNEQFF
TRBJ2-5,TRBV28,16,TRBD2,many,TGTGCCAGCAGTTCCCCATCGGGGGGGCCTCAAGAGACCCAGTACTTC,CASSSPSGGPQETQYF
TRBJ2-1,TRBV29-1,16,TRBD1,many,TGCAGCGTTGAGACACCGGGACAGGGTTCCTACAATGAGCAGTTCTTC,CSVETPGQGSYNEQFF
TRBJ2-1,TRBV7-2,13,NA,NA,TGTGCCAGCAGCTTGTCTGGATCGGGTGAGCAGTTCTTC,CASSLSGSGEQFF
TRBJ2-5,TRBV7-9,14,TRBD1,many,TGTGCCAGCAGCCCCCAGGGGGCCCAAGAGACCCAGTACTTC,CASSPQGAQETQYF
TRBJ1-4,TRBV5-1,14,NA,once,TGCGCCAGCAGCTACGAAAGGGGGGACGAAAAACTGTTTTTT,CASSYERGDEKLFF
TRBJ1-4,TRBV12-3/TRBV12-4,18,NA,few,TGTGCCAGCAGTTTAGGCCCCCAAGAGGGATCAGATAATGAAAAACTGTTTTTT,CASSLGPQEGSDNEKLFF
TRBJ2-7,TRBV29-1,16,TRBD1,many,TGCAGCGCTCGAGTTAACGACAGGGGACCCATTTACGAGCAGTACTTC,CSARVNDRGPIYEQYF
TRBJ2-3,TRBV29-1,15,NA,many,TGCAGCGTTGTGCGCGGGCTCGCTAGCACAGATACGCAGTATTTT,CSVVRGLASTDTQYF
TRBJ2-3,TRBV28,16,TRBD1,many,TGTGCCAGCAGTTTTCAGTTGACAGGGGGTTCAGATACGCAGTATTTT,CASSFQLTGGSDTQYF
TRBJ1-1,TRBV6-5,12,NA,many,TGTGCCAGCAGAGACAGGAACACTGAAGCTTTCTTT,CASRDRNTEAFF
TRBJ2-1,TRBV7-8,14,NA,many,TGTGCCAGCAGCTTAGCGATTTTCGGGGCATTACAGTTCTTC,CASSLAIFGALQFF
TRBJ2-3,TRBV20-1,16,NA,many,TGCAGTGCTAGACCTGGAGGCGGACCTAGCACAGATACGCAGTATTTT,CSARPGGGPSTDTQYF
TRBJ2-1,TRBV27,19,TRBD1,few,TGTGCCAGCAGTTTAATATCCGAGGAAATGGGACAGGGGGGCAATGAGCAGTTCTTC,CASSLISEEMGQGGNEQFF
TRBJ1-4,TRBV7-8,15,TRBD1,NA,TGTGCCAGCATCTTGAGGGGACAGACTAATGAAAAACTGTTTTTT,CASILRGQTNEKLFF
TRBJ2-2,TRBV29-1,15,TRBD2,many,TGCAGCGTTCGGACTAGCGGGGCGAACACCGGGGAGCTGTTTTTT,CSVRTSGANTGELFF
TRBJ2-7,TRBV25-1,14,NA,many,TGTGCCAGCAGTGAATCGGGGTTTACCGACGAGCAGTACTTC,CASSESGFTDEQYF
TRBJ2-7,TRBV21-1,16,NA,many,TGTGCCAGCAGCAAATGCGGGACTGGAACGACCTACGAGCAGTACTTC,CASSKCGTGTTYEQYF
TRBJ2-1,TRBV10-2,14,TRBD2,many,TGCGCCAGCAGTGGGCTAGCGGGTACCAATGAGCAGTTCTTC,CASSGLAGTNEQFF
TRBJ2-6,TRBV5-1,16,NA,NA,TGCGCCAGCACCGCTGATCGGATTTCTGGGGCCAACGTCCTGACTTTC,CASTADRISGANVLTF
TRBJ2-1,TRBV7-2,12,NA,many,TGTGCCAGCAGCTTAGGGGAAGGTGAGCAGTTCTTC,CASSLGEGEQFF
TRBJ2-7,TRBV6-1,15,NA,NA,TGTGCCACCAGGAATGGGGGAGGAGGCGTCTCCGAGCAGTACTTC,CATRNGGGGVSEQYF
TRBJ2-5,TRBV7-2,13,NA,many,TGTGCCAGCAGCTCCCCGTGGGAGGAGACCCAGTACTTC,CASSSPWEETQYF
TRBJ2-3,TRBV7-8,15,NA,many,TGTGCCAGCAGCGTCGGGACGGCTAGCACAGATACGCAGTATTTT,CASSVGTASTDTQYF
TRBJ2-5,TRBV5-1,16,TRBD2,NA,TGCGCCAGCAGCTCCTTCGGACTAGCGGCACAAGAGACCCAGTACTTC,CASSSFGLAAQETQYF
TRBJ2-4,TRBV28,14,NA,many,TGTGCCAGCAGTTTAGGGACAAGAGGAAACATTCAGTACTTC,CASSLGTRGNIQYF
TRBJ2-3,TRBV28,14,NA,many,TGTGCCGGCGGGGCCAAATATAGCACAGATACGCAGTATTTT,CAGGAKYSTDTQYF
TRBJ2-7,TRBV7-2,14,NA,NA,TGTGCCAGCAGCGTCCAGGTCAGCTCCTACGAGCAGTACTTC,CASSVQVSSYEQYF
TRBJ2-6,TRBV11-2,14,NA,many,TGTGCCAGCACCCGCTCCTCTGCCTCCAACGTCCTGACTTTC,CASTRSSASNVLTF
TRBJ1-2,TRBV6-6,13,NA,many,TGTGCCAGCAGTTACCCCGAAGGGAATGGCTACACCTTC,CASSYPEGNGYTF
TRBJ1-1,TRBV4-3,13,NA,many,TGCGCCAGCAGCCTCTGGCGGGACACTGAAGCTTTCTTT,CASSLWRDTEAFF
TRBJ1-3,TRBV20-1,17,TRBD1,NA,TGCAGTGCTGCAGACAGGGGGAATGGGCCCTCGCGGAAACACCATATATTT,CSAADRGNGPSRKHHIF
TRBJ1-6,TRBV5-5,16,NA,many,TGTGCCAGCAGCAATCAGGAGGACTGGACTAATTCACCCCTCCACTTT,CASSNQEDWTNSPLHF
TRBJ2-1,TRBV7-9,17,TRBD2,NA,TGTGCCAGCAGCTTGCCGCCGGGACTAGCGGGAGGGAATGAGCAGTTCTTC,CASSLPPGLAGGNEQFF
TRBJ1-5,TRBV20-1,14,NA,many,TGCAGTGCTAGAGATGTTGGGAGAAATCAGCCCCAGCATTTT,CSARDVGRNQPQHF
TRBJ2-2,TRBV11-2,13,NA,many,TGTGCCAGCAGCTTAGGCCCGGGCGGGGAGCTGTTTTTT,CASSLGPGGELFF
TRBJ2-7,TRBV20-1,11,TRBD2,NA,TGCAGTGTCCTAGCGGGAGACGAGCAGTACTTC,CSVLAGDEQYF
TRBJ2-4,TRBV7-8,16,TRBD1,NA,TGTGCCAGCAGCCTAGGGACAGTTCTAGCCAAAAACATTCAGTACTTC,CASSLGTVLAKNIQYF
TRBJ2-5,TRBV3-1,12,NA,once,TGTGCCAGCAGCCCCAGGTGGGGGACCCAGTACTTC,CASSPRWGTQYF
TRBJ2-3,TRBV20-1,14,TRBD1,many,TGCAGTGCTAACCGGGACAGGGGCGAAGATACGCAGTATTTT,CSANRDRGEDTQYF
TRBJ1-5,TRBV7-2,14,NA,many,TGTGCCAGCAGCTCCGGGGGGGGCCATCAGCCCCAGCATTTT,CASSSGGGHQPQHF